This T cell receptor beta chain was captured in a study of T cells expressing NK-cell markers. Germline assignment: CDR1 DFQATT and CDR2 SNEGSKA (reference sequence). The CDR3 runs 17 residues. TCRdb re-called the 5' RACE reads and catalogs CDR3 proteins one per entry, DNA excluded. This sample contains 440,000 or so distinct CDR3 sequences. The chain uses TRBV20-1 and TRBJ1-1; TCRdb selects TRBD1, and the lack of DNA leaves this call unchecked. The specimen sequenced was blood T cells: a sorted CD56 or NKG2C T cell subset, CD4+ or CD8+ T cells, or bulk PBMC T cells (not recorded which). The source is a woman between 18 and 70 years old in good health. The CDR3 reads CSAPRDRGGGWDTEAFF.